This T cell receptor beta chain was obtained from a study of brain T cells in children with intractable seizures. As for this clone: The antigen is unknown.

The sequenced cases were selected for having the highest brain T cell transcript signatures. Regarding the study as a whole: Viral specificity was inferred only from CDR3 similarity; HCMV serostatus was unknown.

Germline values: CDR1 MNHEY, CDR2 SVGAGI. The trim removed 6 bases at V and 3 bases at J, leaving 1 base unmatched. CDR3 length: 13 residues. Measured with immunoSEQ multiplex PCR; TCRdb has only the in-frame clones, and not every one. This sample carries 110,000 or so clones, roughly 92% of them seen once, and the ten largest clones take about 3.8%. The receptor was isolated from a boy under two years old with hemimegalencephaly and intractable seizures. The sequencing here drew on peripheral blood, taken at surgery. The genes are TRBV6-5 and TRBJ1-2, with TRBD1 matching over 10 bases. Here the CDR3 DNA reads TGTGCCAGCAGGACAGGGGGCTACTATGGCTACACCTTC. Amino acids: CASRTGGYYGYTF.